These 21 T cell receptor beta chains share one sample of origin, sequenced in a study of blood T cell repertoires in COVID-19. Method: immunoSEQ multiplex PCR; TCRdb's copy keeps in-frame clones and lacks some. Found here are around 200,000 clones, around 80% of them singletons; the top ten hold 2.5% to 3%. The sequenced sample was peripheral blood. Receptor source: an elderly woman with active or convalescent COVID-19.

This clone was picked up a small number of times. The chain has TRBV9 and TRBJ1-5; the D gene is possibly TRBD1 (5 bases). V was shortened by 0 bases and J by 4 bases, with 8 bases between the two germline ends. In germline, CDR1 is SGDLS, CDR2 YYNGEE. This CDR3 spans 14 amino acids. The CDR3 sequence: CASSVDGANQPQHF. The CDR3 bases are TGTGCCAGCAGCGTAGATGGGGCAAATCAGCCCCAGCATTTT.

The rearrangement joins TRBV7-2 to TRBJ2-1; 12 bases align to TRBD2. Trimming took 5 bases from V and 13 from J; bases not matched to a gene: 18. The CDR3 is made up of 17 amino acids. Germline V lookup: CDR1 SGHTA, CDR2 FQGNSA. The CDR3 coding sequence is TGTGCCAGCAGCCCTCTAGCGGGGGGGCCTCAAACGACGTTTCAGTTCTTC. Protein product: CASSPLAGGPQTTFQFF.

J is TRBJ1-2 and V is TRBV10-3, with 8 bases lining up with TRBD1. This CDR3 spans 13 amino acids. The ends lost 7 bases at V and 4 bases at J; junction bases unmatched: 5. Per the germline V gene, CDR1 is ENHRY and CDR2 is SYGVKD. CDR3 in amino acids: CAITADRGYGYTF. DNA of the CDR3: TGTGCCATCACGGCAGACAGGGGCTATGGCTACACCTTC.

V is TRBV13 and J is TRBJ2-3; 10 bases map to TRBD2. CDR1 is PRHDT, CDR2 FYEKMQ, per germline (reference sequence). V gave up 8 bases and J gave up 2 bases; unmatched junction bases: 4. The CDR3 is made up of 14 amino acids. CDR3 in DNA: TGTGCCAGCTCCAGCGGGGGGGCCACAGATACGCAGTATTTT. It yields the protein CASSSGGATDTQYF.

The chain employs TRBV5-6 and TRBJ1-1; D unresolved. Trimming stripped 3 bases from V and 0 bases from J, with 12 bases between. CDR1 and CDR2 (germline): SGHDT, YYEEEE. The CDR3 loop spans 15 amino acids. The CDR3 DNA reads TGTGCCAGCAGCTCTTCTTCGCTACTGAACACTGAAGCTTTCTTT. It yields the protein CASSSSSLLNTEAFF.

The chain employs TRBV2 and TRBJ1-1; D not certain. Germline V lookup: CDR1 SNHLY, CDR2 FYNNEI. The length of the CDR3 is 13 residues. V lost 3 bases to trimming and J lost 10 bases, with 15 bases between them. DNA for the CDR3: TGTGCCAGCAGTGACAAATTTGTTTCTAGAGCTTTCTTT. Its translation: CASSDKFVSRAFF. Based on the CDR3 plus reference TRBV2 and TRBJ1-1, the full variable domain is EPEVTQTPSHQVTQMGQEVILRCVPISNHLYFYWYRQILGQKVEFLVSFYNNEISEKSEIFDDQFSVERPDGSNFTLKIRSTKLEDSAMYFCASSDKFVSRAFFGQGTRLTVV.

The rearrangement joins TRBV11-3 to TRBJ2-1; 10 bases are a match to TRBD2. With 1 base clipped from V and 3 bases from J, the junction kept 6 bases outside the gene matches. This CDR3 is built from 17 residues. Germline CDR1 reads SGHNT; CDR2 reads YENEEA. The CDR3: CASSLGPSGGGYNEQFF. CDR3 sequence (DNA): TGTGCCAGCAGCTTAGGACCCAGCGGGGGGGGCTACAATGAGCAGTTCTTC.

The chain has TRBV5-1 and TRBJ1-5; the D is unclear. CDR3 length: 14 amino acids. Trimming shortened V by 3 bases and J by 2 bases, and 9 bases separated the two germline ends. Per germline, CDR1 SGHRS and CDR2 YFSETQ. The CDR3 DNA follows: TGCGCCAGCAGCTACTCACCGGGCAATCAGCCCCAGCATTTT. Protein sequence: CASSYSPGNQPQHF.

This clone was observed a handful of times. V and J are TRBV28 and TRBJ1-5; D remains ambiguous. This CDR3 has 14 residues. The germline V and J ends were trimmed by 2 bases and 0 bases, with 5 bases remaining between them. Germline CDR1 is MDHEN and CDR2 is SYDVKM. The CDR3 spells CASSLPDSNQPQHF. Here the CDR3 DNA reads TGTGCCAGCAGTTTACCAGATAGCAATCAGCCCCAGCATTTT.

The J gene is TRBJ2-1, the V gene TRBV28; TRBD1 agrees at 8 bases. The CDR3 length is 12 residues. CDR1 and CDR2 (germline): MDHEN, SYDVKM. The V gene end was trimmed by 8 bases and the J gene end by 10 bases; junction bases not matched to a gene: 7. The CDR3 is CASGDRGGEQFF. DNA of the CDR3: TGTGCCAGCGGCGACAGGGGCGGCGAGCAGTTCTTC.

This clone was seen more than once but under ten times. The chain has TRBV3-1 (or the pseudogene TRBV3-2) and TRBJ1-2; D ambiguous. V dropped 3 bases and J dropped 6 bases, with 8 bases sitting between them. Germline CDR1 and CDR2: LGHDT and YNNKEL (reference sequence). The CDR3 consists of 12 residues. DNA for the CDR3: TGTGCCAGCAGCCATGGAGGAAATGGCTACACCTTC. It translates to CASSHGGNGYTF.

In this sample, this clone turned up a few times. The chain carries TRBV20-1 and TRBJ1-2; 7 positions agree with TRBD1. The germline V gene encodes CDR1 DFQATT and CDR2 SNEGSKA (reference sequence). The CDR3 is 13 residues long. J was trimmed by 4 bases and V by 3 bases; bases with no gene match: 5. The CDR3 here is CSASKTGVYGYTF. The CDR3 region has the DNA TGCAGTGCTAGTAAAACAGGGGTCTATGGCTACACCTTC.

CDR3 bases: TGTGCCAGCAGCCAAGCCATAGGGACAGGGATGGGAGAGCAGTACTTC. Translating gives CASSQAIGTGMGEQYF. V and J are TRBV4-2 and TRBJ2-7, with TRBD1 matching 9 bases. Looked up from germline, CDR1 is LGHNA and CDR2 is YNFKEQ. This CDR3 is built from 16 residues. V lost 1 base to trimming and J lost 7 bases; unmatched junction nucleotides: 11.

This rearrangement joins TRBV28 to TRBJ1-1; D is ambiguous. CDR3 length equals 15 residues. CDR1 MDHEN and CDR2 SYDVKM come from the germline V gene. V was pared by 5 bases and J by 6 bases, with 19 bases between. CDR3 nucleotide sequence: TGTGCCAGCAGTCCTTCTCCCGCGACATCCGCTGAAGCTTTCTTT. Its translation: CASSPSPATSAEAFF.

The V gene is TRBV5-1, the J gene TRBJ2-1, with a tentative D call TRBD2 (5 bases). Germline V gene lookup returns CDR1 SGHRS and CDR2 YFSETQ. There are 13 residues in the CDR3. The V and J ends lost 4 bases and 6 bases respectively, with 11 bases between them. CDR3 coding DNA: TGCGCCAGCAGCGCGGGTGGGAGCAATGAGCAGTTCTTC. This gives the protein CASSAGGSNEQFF.

This clone was detected only a few times. The chain combines TRBV4-2 with TRBJ2-3; 8 nucleotides match TRBD2. V shed 2 bases, J shed 5 bases, and the junction held 9 bases outside the gene matches. The CDR3 totals 16 residues. The germline CDR1 and CDR2 sequences are LGHNA and YNFKEQ. CDR3 sequence: CASSQHGGASIDTQYF. CDR3 DNA sequence: TGTGCCAGCAGCCAACACGGGGGGGCCAGTATAGATACGCAGTATTTT.

This chain links TRBV19 with TRBJ2-5; the D is unclear. This CDR3 has 13 amino acids. The germline V gene encodes CDR1 LNHDA and CDR2 SQIVND (reference sequence). Deletions cut 3 bases from V and 1 base from J, with 6 bases between. The CDR3 DNA sequence: TGTGCCAGTAGTATCCCGGGCCAAGAGACCCAGTACTTC. It yields the protein CASSIPGQETQYF.

The chain carries TRBV19 and TRBJ2-3; 7 bases are a match to TRBD1. J gave up 3 bases and V 3 bases, and 3 bases lay outside the gene matches. The V gene's germline CDR1 is LNHDA and CDR2 SQIVND (reference sequence). The CDR3 consists of 14 residues. In nucleotides, the CDR3 is TGTGCCAGTAGTATCGGGACAGATACAGATACGCAGTATTTT. Amino acids: CASSIGTDTDTQYF. Drawing the rest from reference TRBV19 and TRBJ2-3, the complete variable domain is DGGITQSPKYLFRKEGQNVTLSCEQNLNHDAMYWYRQDPGQGLRLIYYSQIVNDFQKGDIAEGYSVSREKKESFPLTVTSAQKNPTAFYLCASSIGTDTDTQYFGPGTRLTVL.

The rearrangement joins TRBV19 to TRBJ1-5; 7 nucleotides match TRBD1. After removal of 3 bases from V and 5 bases from J, the junction contained 10 bases not matched to a gene. Per the germline V gene, CDR1 is LNHDA and CDR2 is SQIVND (reference sequence). The CDR3 covers 16 residues. In nucleotides, the CDR3 is TGTGCCAGTAGTATCGAGGTTAACAGGGGATATCAGCCCCAGCATTTT. Translated, it gives CASSIEVNRGYQPQHF.

The V gene is TRBV18, the J gene TRBJ2-5; tentative D call: TRBD2 (6 bases). V gave up 4 bases and J gave up 2 bases, with 17 bases separating them. The CDR3 totals 16 residues. Germline CDR1 is KGHSH and CDR2 is LQKENI. CDR3 DNA sequence: TGTGCCAGCTCACTATTAGGCGGGACGTATCAAGAGACCCAGTACTTC. Amino acids: CASSLLGGTYQETQYF.

CDR3 nucleotides: TGTGCCAGCAGCTTAGTAGCAGTAGCTAACTATGGCTACACCTTC. Amino acids: CASSLVAVANYGYTF. The V and J genes are TRBV7-9 and TRBJ1-2; no definite D call. The CDR3 length is 15 residues. Trimming stripped 1 base from V and 0 bases from J, with 9 bases between. CDR1 SEHNR and CDR2 FQNEAQ come from the germline V gene (reference sequence).